The clone carrying this T cell receptor beta chain showed up just a few times. Its cognate antigen is unknown. The sample comes from a study of CD8 T cells in ankylosing spondylitis. Study results and caveats: It was reported that disease-linked clones were significantly enriched in matched ankylosing spondylitis synovial fluid.

TCRdb called the 5' RACE reads again in MiXCR, with one record for every CDR3 protein. The repertoire holds some 270,000 distinct CDR3 sequences, roughly a third seen once, with about 4.2% in the top ten. V was cut by 3 bases and J by 3 bases, with 9 bases left in between. The CDR3 sequence is 13 residues long. Germline V lookup: CDR1 DFQATT, CDR2 SNEGSKA (reference sequence). The TCR originated in a male donor with ankylosing spondylitis or in good health (not recorded which). The sequenced sample consisted of blood, either unsorted or a sorted T cell fraction (not recorded which). This chain connects TRBV20-1 to TRBJ1-3; no reliable D call. The CDR3 DNA reads TGCAGTGCTAGGGGTTTTGGTGGAAACACCATATATTTT. Translation: CSARGFGGNTIYF.